The T cell receptor beta chain described here comes from a study of T cell repertoires in cytomegalovirus infection. From the reads, TCRdb called clonotypes with MiXCR, one entry per CDR3 protein. This table holds about 900,000 distinct CDR3 sequences, approximately 30% found once. Germline lookup yields CDR1 MNHEY and CDR2 SMNVEV (reference sequence). CDR3 length equals 14 residues. This clonotype has more than one count but fewer than ten. Its antigen is still unknown. The junction shows a germline mismatch at one end, possibly a read error. The chain is built from TRBV27 and TRBJ1-1; tentatively, D is TRBD1 (5 bases). The specimen was cultured CD8+ T cells from PBMCs, collected from culture after CMV antigen stimulation. The source is a human donor in good health (CMV status not recorded). Some clones in this sample may be carry-over from other donors' samples. DNA of the CDR3: TGTGCCAGCAGTGTATCCGGACAGAACACTGAAGCTTTCTTT. Its protein is CASSVSGQNTEAFF.